Detailed here is one T cell receptor (beta chain). These data are taken from a study of blood T cell repertoires in COVID-19. Data came from immunoSEQ multiplex PCR; TCRdb stores just in-frame clones and leaves some out. The sample holds 400,000 or so clones, about 87% seen once. The specimen sequenced was peripheral blood. The source of this sequence is a man aged 18 to 30 with COVID-19, enrolled during active disease.

DNA for the CDR3: TGCAGCGTTGAAGATACTACGGTGGAAGCTTTCTTT. Residues: CSVEDTTVEAFF. The chain uses TRBV29-1 and TRBJ1-1, with unresolved D. Deletions cut 0 bases from V and 8 bases from J, with 10 bases between. Germline V CDR1 and CDR2: SQVTM, ANQGSEA. The CDR3 has 12 amino acids.